One and the same sample provided the 20 T cell receptor beta chains below, sequenced in a study of blood T cell repertoires in COVID-19. Generated by immunoSEQ multiplex PCR, the TCRdb table keeps only in-frame clones and is missing some. The table shows fewer than 150,000 clones, with about 77% occurring only once. The specimen was peripheral blood. The origin of the receptors is a man aged 80 or over with acute or convalescent COVID-19.

This rearrangement joins TRBV4-1 to TRBJ1-3, with a weak D call TRBD1 (6 bases). Germline lookup yields CDR1 MGHRA and CDR2 YSYEKL. The CDR3 runs to 15 residues. The ends were cut back, 2 bases at V and 9 bases at J, with 17 bases in the middle. CDR3 protein: CASSQPGTPAPTIYF. CDR3 nucleotides: TGCGCCAGCAGCCAACCCGGGACACCAGCTCCCACCATATATTTT.

This clone was seen once. The rearrangement links TRBV7-2 to TRBJ2-1; weak D call: TRBD2 (6 bases). V lost 2 bases, J lost 4 bases, and 12 bases lay in between. The CDR3 consists of 15 residues. Germline values: CDR1 SGHTA, CDR2 FQGNSA. The CDR3 sequence: CASSLSSGSYNEQFF. The CDR3, as DNA: TGTGCCAGCAGCTTATCAAGCGGGTCATACAATGAGCAGTTCTTC.

The chain links TRBV28 to TRBJ2-3; no definite D call. Per germline, CDR1 MDHEN and CDR2 SYDVKM. Trimming took off 2 bases at V and 4 bases at J, with 10 bases between the two ends. This CDR3 region has 14 residues. CDR3 residues: CASSLRQVADTQYF. CDR3 sequence (DNA): TGTGCCAGCAGTTTACGGCAGGTGGCAGATACGCAGTATTTT.

This clone appeared a single time. The chain combines TRBV19 with TRBJ2-1, with D possibly being TRBD2 (6 bases). This CDR3 is built from 11 residues. V was trimmed by 6 bases and J by 8 bases, leaving 8 bases between them. CDR1 is LNHDA and CDR2 is SQIVND in the germline V gene (reference sequence). The CDR3 region is CASRGLYEQFF. The DNA of the CDR3 is TGTGCCAGTAGAGGACTATATGAGCAGTTCTTC. The whole variable domain, filled in from reference TRBV19 and TRBJ2-1, reads DGGITQSPKYLFRKEGQNVTLSCEQNLNHDAMYWYRQDPGQGLRLIYYSQIVNDFQKGDIAEGYSVSREKKESFPLTVTSAQKNPTAFYLCASRGLYEQFFGPGTRLTVL.

The chain is built from TRBV5-4 and TRBJ1-6; unclear D gene. V was cut by 0 bases and J by 10 bases, with 14 bases left in between. Germline V gene lookup returns CDR1 SGHNT and CDR2 YYREEE (reference sequence). The CDR3 is 15 residues long. CDR3 sequence reads: CASSLAGRVGSPLHF. Written as DNA, the CDR3 is TGTGCCAGCAGCTTGGCGGGAAGGGTTGGCTCACCCCTCCACTTT.

This sequence joins TRBV18 and TRBJ1-2; D is unresolved. Germline V CDR1 and CDR2: KGHSH, LQKENI. This CDR3 has 15 residues. V lost 6 bases and J lost 0, with 14 bases in between. The CDR3 DNA reads as TGTGCCAGCTCCAGAGAGAACACAGCTAACTATGGCTACACCTTC. Its translation: CASSRENTANYGYTF.

The chain is built from TRBV6-5 and TRBJ1-1; 7 bases fit TRBD1. This CDR3 spans 14 amino acids. J lost 2 bases, V lost 6 bases, and 6 bases had no gene match. Germline values: CDR1 MNHEY, CDR2 SVGAGI. CDR3 coding DNA: TGTGCCAGCAGGGAGACAGGGAGTAACACTGAAGCTTTCTTT. This codes for CASRETGSNTEAFF.

In its sample, this clone is medium-sized (0.01 to 0.1%). V gene TRBV25-1 combines with J gene TRBJ1-4, with D hard to call. The CDR3 is 14 residues long. Trimming took off 3 bases at V and 3 bases at J, with 8 bases between the two ends. CDR1 and CDR2 from the germline V gene are MGHDK and SYGVNS. The CDR3 nucleotides read TGTGCCAGCAGTGATTCGGGATCTAATGAAAAACTGTTTTTT. Protein sequence: CASSDSGSNEKLFF.

This rearrangement joins TRBV5-6 to TRBJ2-2, with TRBD2 matching over 8 bases. There are 16 residues in the CDR3. Germline assignment: CDR1 SGHDT and CDR2 YYEEEE. V trimming: 4 bases; J trimming: 0 bases; junction bases outside the gene matches: 5. The CDR3 loop reads CASSVPGLANTGELFF. CDR3 in DNA: TGTGCCAGCAGCGTTCCGGGACTAGCGAACACCGGGGAGCTGTTTTTT.

The rearrangement links TRBV19 to TRBJ1-5; 8 bases align to TRBD1. CDR1 is LNHDA and CDR2 is SQIVND in the germline V gene (reference sequence). This CDR3 is 16 amino acids long. J was trimmed by 0 bases and V by 5 bases; bases with no gene match: 6. CDR3 coding DNA: TGTGCCAGTAGTCCTCCCGACAGGGGTAGCAATCAGCCCCAGCATTTT. Translating gives CASSPPDRGSNQPQHF.

This clone came up a few times. V usage is TRBV2 and J usage is TRBJ1-2; D unclear. With 4 bases removed from V and 1 base from J, the gap between germline ends came to 10 bases. The germline V gene has CDR1 SNHLY and CDR2 FYNNEI. This CDR3 spans 14 amino acids. The CDR3 coding sequence is TGTGCCAGCAGTGTATCGGAGCGTAACTATGGCTACACCTTC. Translating gives CASSVSERNYGYTF.

The chain employs TRBV6-5 and TRBJ2-7; 8 bases agree with TRBD1. The CDR3 consists of 16 residues. V shed 2 bases and J 4 bases; nucleotides not matched to a gene: 10. Germline assignment: CDR1 MNHEY and CDR2 SVGAGI. DNA of the CDR3: TGTGCCAGCAGTTACAAAATCGGGACAGGTCAATACGAGCAGTACTTC. Protein product: CASSYKIGTGQYEQYF.

V is TRBV7-8 and J is TRBJ2-2; 8 nucleotides match TRBD2. V lost 5 bases, J lost 1 base, and 0 bases stayed unmatched. CDR1 is SGHVS, CDR2 FQNEAQ, per germline. The CDR3 runs 14 residues. In DNA form, the CDR3 reads TGTGCCAGCAGCAGCGGGGGGAACACCGGGGAGCTGTTTTTT. Translation: CASSSGGNTGELFF.

The rearrangement uses TRBV28 and TRBJ1-4; 8 bases line up with TRBD1. CDR3 size: 15 residues. The J segment lost 4 bases and the V segment lost 8 bases, leaving 9 bases of the junction unmatched. In germline, CDR1 is MDHEN, CDR2 SYDVKM. The CDR3 nucleotides read TGTGCCAGCTCTCCCGGACAGGGACATAATGAAAAACTGTTTTTT. It specifies CASSPGQGHNEKLFF.

The chain carries TRBV5-1 and TRBJ2-1, with D possibly TRBD2 on 5 matching bases. The V gene lost 0 bases and the J gene lost 6 bases, with 10 bases spanning the gap. The length of the CDR3 is 14 residues. Germline V gives CDR1 SGHRS, CDR2 YFSETQ. The CDR3 reads CASSLDGVGNEQFF. In DNA, the CDR3 is TGCGCCAGCAGCTTGGACGGGGTAGGCAATGAGCAGTTCTTC.

This chain connects TRBV5-5 to TRBJ2-1, with no clear D. CDR3 length: 15 residues. Germline values: CDR1 SGHKS, CDR2 YYEKEE (reference sequence). V lost 4 bases to trimming and J lost 9 bases, with 20 bases between them. CDR3 region: CASSPDPVAAIEQFF. Here the CDR3 DNA reads TGTGCCAGCAGCCCGGATCCGGTCGCGGCAATTGAGCAGTTCTTC.

The rearrangement links TRBV6-5 to TRBJ1-6; D possibly corresponds to TRBD1 (6 bases). Trimming removed 2 bases at V and 7 bases at J, with 12 bases between. The CDR3 has 15 amino acids. The germline CDR1 and CDR2 sequences are MNHEY and SVGAGI. The CDR3 nucleotides are TGTGCCAGCAGTTACACACAGGGTATCAATTCACCCCTCCACTTT. Encoded protein: CASSYTQGINSPLHF.

The gene calls are TRBV5-1 and TRBJ2-7, with D maybe TRBD1 (6 bases). Trimming stripped 0 bases from V and 2 bases from J, with 18 bases between. Germline lookup yields CDR1 SGHRS and CDR2 YFSETQ. The CDR3 is 17 amino acids. The CDR3 is CASSLGDTGLTTYEQYF. CDR3 coding DNA: TGCGCCAGCAGCTTGGGGGATACAGGGCTAACTACCTACGAGCAGTACTTC.

The genes are TRBV7-9 and TRBJ1-3; D unresolved. The CDR3 extends over 17 amino acids. Germline V lookup: CDR1 SEHNR, CDR2 FQNEAQ (reference sequence). V was shortened by 5 bases and J by 0 bases, with 17 bases between the two germline ends. CDR3 sequence reads: CASSPRVAFLSGNTIYF. In nucleotides, the CDR3 is TGTGCCAGCAGCCCACGCGTAGCCTTTCTCTCTGGAAACACCATATATTTT.

The genes are TRBV9 and TRBJ1-1; no firm D call. The CDR3 extends over 14 amino acids. Germline V gene sequence: CDR1 SGDLS, CDR2 YYNGEE. V shed 0 bases and J shed 10 bases, with 16 bases lying between them. CDR3 sequence (DNA): TGTGCCAGCAGCGTAGGTGACACTGCGCGGGCAGCTTTCTTT. Translating it yields CASSVGDTARAAFF.